This TCR beta chain was documented in a study of blood T cell repertoires in COVID-19. Study-wide background: The study drew acute and convalescent COVID-19 samples from the United States, Italy and Spain.

A few counts support this clone. V dropped 8 bases and J dropped 9; count of bases not matched to a gene: 12. Germline V gene sequence: CDR1 SNHLY, CDR2 FYNNEI. There are 15 residues in the CDR3. In the original analysis: Nucleated cell number was recorded as an estimate derived from reference gene primer amplification. Here immunoSEQ multiplex PCR was the method, and the copy in TCRdb shows in-frame clones only, minus some. The V and J calls and clone size come from that table; D and trimming were worked out from the DNA. The sample shows over 150,000 clones, more than 75% of them seen only once. This TCR derives from a man between 50 and 59 years old who had recovered from COVID-19. Input material: peripheral blood. V is TRBV2 and J is TRBJ2-7; 14 bases are shared with TRBD2. CDR3 sequence reads: CASRLAGGSAESQYF. The DNA of the CDR3 is TGTGCCAGCCGACTAGCGGGAGGGTCGGCGGAATCGCAGTACTTC.